This record covers a single T cell receptor beta chain. This sample stems from a study of control samples from healthy donors and cancer patients. Libraries were prepared by immunoSEQ multiplex PCR; TCRdb keeps only in-frame clonotypes and omits some of them. This table holds about 160,000 clones, 90% to 95% found once. The material sequenced was blood. This TCR derives from a woman in her thirties in good health.

DNA of the CDR3: TGTGCCACCAGTGGTGACAGGGCCCGTGATGGCTACACCTTC. This sequence encodes CATSGDRARDGYTF. The chain links TRBV24-1 to TRBJ1-2, with 7 bases that match TRBD1. J was trimmed by 6 bases and V by 5 bases; bases with no gene match: 8. This CDR3 region has 14 residues. Germline CDR1 is KGHDR and CDR2 is SFDVKD.